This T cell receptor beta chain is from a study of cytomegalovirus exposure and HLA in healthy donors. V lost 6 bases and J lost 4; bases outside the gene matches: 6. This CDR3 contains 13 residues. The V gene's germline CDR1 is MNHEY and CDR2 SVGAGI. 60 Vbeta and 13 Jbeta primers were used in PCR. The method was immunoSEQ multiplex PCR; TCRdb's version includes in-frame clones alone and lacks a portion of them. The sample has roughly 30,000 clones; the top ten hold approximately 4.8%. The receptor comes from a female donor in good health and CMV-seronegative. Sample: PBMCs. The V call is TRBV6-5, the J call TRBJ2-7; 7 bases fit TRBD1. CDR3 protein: CASSLNRGYEQYF. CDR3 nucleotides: TGTGCCAGCAGCCTCAACAGGGGTTACGAGCAGTACTTC.